There are a few counts of the clone carrying this T cell receptor (beta chain). Its antigen is unknown. TCRdb reprocessed the RT-PCR reads with MiXCR, giving one entry per CDR3 protein. Here the sample spans about 570,000 distinct CDR3 sequences, approximately 12% being singletons. This specimen comes from a study of response to subunit inactivated influenza vaccine. V shed 1 base and J shed 0 bases, with 10 bases lying between them. CDR3 length: 16 residues. Looked up from germline, CDR1 is KGHSH and CDR2 is LQKENI. Points from the study as a whole: Few new T cells, the authors suggested, are recruited by each seasonal influenza vaccination.

The TCR comes from a man aged 45-65 years who received an inactivated influenza vaccine. This chain uses TRBV18 with TRBJ1-3, with D maybe TRBD1 (6 bases). Sequenced material: PBMCs from blood, taken on the day of vaccination. The CDR3 region has the DNA TGTGCCAGCTCACCACGACAGGTTAACTCTGGAAACACCATATATTTT. It translates to CASSPRQVNSGNTIYF. The full variable domain, completed using reference TRBV18 and TRBJ1-3, is NAGVMQNPRHLVRRRGQEARLRCSPMKGHSHVYWYRQLPEEGLKFMVYLQKENIIDESGMPKERFSAEFPKEGPSILRIQQVVRGDSAAYFCASSPRQVNSGNTIYFGEGSWLTVV.